This TCR beta chain was identified during a study of neoadjuvant anti-PD-1 for oral cavity cancer. Study results and limitations: Pretreatment Treg/Th17 ratio correlated inversely with post-treatment tumor clonality.

The CDR3 spans 17 residues. J gave up 7 bases and V 3 bases, and 8 bases lay outside the gene matches. Germline values: CDR1 SGDLS, CDR2 YYNGEE. Survey sequencing of tumors mostly used approximately 5.2 ug DNA, two replicates. The assay was immunoSEQ multiplex PCR, and TCRdb's table has in-frame clones only and misses some. The sample lists 7,000 to 9,000 clones, 50% to 60% seen once, with under 6.5% in the top ten. About this clone itself: The antigen remains undetermined.

V gene TRBV9 combines with J gene TRBJ2-2, with 14 bases fitting TRBD2. The sequence was obtained from a person aged 35 to 85 with oral cavity squamous cell carcinoma. The specimen was tumor tissue, collected before nivolumab (anti-PD-1) treatment. The DNA of the CDR3 is TGTGCCAGCAGCGGGAGGGGGACTAGCGGGAGTGGCGGGGAGCTGTTTTTT. Amino acid sequence: CASSGRGTSGSGGELFF.